This entry describes one TCR beta chain. This sample was taken from a study of T cell changes during pregnancy in multiple sclerosis. Assay: immunoSEQ multiplex PCR; the TCRdb copy retains only in-frame clones and omits some. The sample gives tens of thousands of clones, roughly 90% of which show up once; roughly 0.29% is in the top ten. The receptor comes from a female donor in good health, enrolled as a control in a pregnancy study. This specimen was CD4+ T cells from peripheral blood mononuclear cells, taken in the third trimester of pregnancy.

CDR3 protein: CAWSDLGQGKRPQHF. The CDR3 DNA reads TGTGCCTGGAGTGACCTGGGACAGGGAAAACGGCCCCAGCATTTT. This chain uses TRBV30 with TRBJ1-5; 9 bases fit TRBD1. Germline V gene lookup returns CDR1 GTSNPN and CDR2 SVGIG (reference sequence). The CDR3 runs to 15 residues. J was trimmed by 9 bases and V by 1 base; bases with no gene match: 10.